Presented here are 27 T cell receptor beta chains from one specimen sequenced in a study of ipilimumab plus nivolumab after autologous stem cell transplantation. TCRdb's copy holds only in-frame clones and misses some; the assay was immunoSEQ multiplex PCR. The top ten hold more than 15% of the sample, which has roughly 16,000 clones, 70% to 90% seen once. The material sequenced was PBMCs, taken in a trial of ipilimumab plus nivolumab as post-transplant consolidation. The receptor set was obtained from a male donor with diffuse large B-cell lymphoma.

This chain connects TRBV30 to TRBJ2-2; D call uncertain. The germline V and J ends were trimmed by 3 bases and 1 base, with 9 bases remaining between them. Looked up from germline, CDR1 is GTSNPN and CDR2 is SVGIG (reference sequence). The CDR3 has 14 amino acids. CDR3 sequence reads: CAWSGSLNTGELFF. CDR3 nucleotide sequence: TGTGCCTGGAGCGGGTCCCTGAACACCGGGGAGCTGTTTTTT.

This clone has more than one count but fewer than ten. This chain uses TRBV27 with TRBJ2-1, with TRBD1 matching 9 bases. V shed 6 bases and J 1 base; nucleotides not matched to a gene: 10. The V gene's germline CDR1 is MNHEY and CDR2 SMNVEV (reference sequence). This CDR3 is 17 amino acids long. CDR3 coding DNA: TGTGCCAGCAGCTCACGAACACAGGGGGCATCCTACAATGAGCAGTTCTTC. It codes for CASSSRTQGASYNEQFF.

The CDR3 nucleotides read TGTGCCAGCCCTTTGTGGGGACCTAGCGGGGCTTACAATGAGCAGTTCTTC. This translates into CASPLWGPSGAYNEQFF. V usage is TRBV19 and J usage is TRBJ2-1; TRBD2 agrees at 9 bases. Looked up from germline, CDR1 is LNHDA and CDR2 is SQIVND (reference sequence). There are 17 residues in the CDR3. The V gene end was trimmed by 9 bases and the J gene end by 4 bases; junction bases not matched to a gene: 16. Using reference TRBV19 and TRBJ2-1 for the parts outside the CDR3, the full variable domain is DGGITQSPKYLFRKEGQNVTLSCEQNLNHDAMYWYRQDPGQGLRLIYYSQIVNDFQKGDIAEGYSVSREKKESFPLTVTSAQKNPTAFYLCASPLWGPSGAYNEQFFGPGTRLTVL.

The CDR3 sequence is CASSFPGSSYEQYF. For the CDR3, the DNA is TGTGCCAGCAGCTTCCCAGGGAGCTCCTACGAGCAGTACTTC. The chain recombines TRBV7-2 with TRBJ2-7; D may be TRBD1 or TRBD2 (5 bases each). The V end lost 3 bases, the J end lost 0 bases, and 9 bases lay between the germline ends. Looked up from germline, CDR1 is SGHTA and CDR2 is FQGNSA. The CDR3 extends over 14 amino acids.

This clone was found once. The chain has TRBV27 and TRBJ2-3; weak D call: TRBD1 (7 bases). The CDR3 covers 16 residues. The germline V and J ends were trimmed by 7 bases and 3 bases, with 20 bases remaining between them. CDR1 is MNHEY, CDR2 SMNVEV, per germline (reference sequence). The CDR3 protein is CASNRGGGWGTDTQYF. CDR3 DNA sequence: TGTGCCAGCAACAGGGGCGGAGGGTGGGGGACAGATACGCAGTATTTT.

This chain links TRBV30 with TRBJ1-5; TRBD1 might be the D (5 bases). CDR3 length: 16 residues. Deletions cut 1 base from V and 0 bases from J, with 13 bases between. From germline, CDR1 is GTSNPN and CDR2 SVGIG (reference sequence). CDR3 sequence: CAWSAHRPLSNQPQHF. The CDR3 region has the DNA TGTGCCTGGAGTGCCCACAGGCCCCTTAGCAATCAGCCCCAGCATTTT.

The count of this clone is one. CDR3 protein: CASSLPSGGYNEQFF. The CDR3 DNA sequence: TGCGCCAGCAGCTTGCCCAGCGGGGGGTACAATGAGCAGTTCTTC. The chain uses TRBV5-1 and TRBJ2-1; 9 nucleotides match TRBD2. V lost 1 base to trimming and J lost 4 bases; unmatched junction nucleotides: 3. This CDR3 has 15 amino acids. Germline loops: CDR1 SGHRS, CDR2 YFSETQ. Full variable domain (missing parts from reference TRBV5-1 and TRBJ2-1): KAGVTQTPRYLIKTRGQQVTLSCSPISGHRSVSWYQQTPGQGLQFLFEYFSETQRNKGNFPGRFSGRQFSNSRSEMNVSTLELGDSALYLCASSLPSGGYNEQFFGPGTRLTVL.

The genes are TRBV5-1 and TRBJ2-1; 8 bases are a match to TRBD2. Germline V lookup: CDR1 SGHRS, CDR2 YFSETQ. The CDR3 totals 15 residues. V gave up 4 bases and J gave up 7 bases; unmatched junction bases: 10. The CDR3 is CASSPAGGGRNEQFF. CDR3 DNA: TGCGCCAGCAGCCCCGCCGGGGGGGGCAGGAATGAGCAGTTCTTC.

This clone was observed a handful of times. V usage is TRBV21-1 and J usage is TRBJ1-6; TRBD1, the table's D call, was not compared with the DNA. TRBV21-1 counts as a pseudogene. The CDR3 is 14 amino acids. CDR3 sequence reads: CASSRGTGNSPLHF. The CDR3 DNA follows: TGTGCCAGCAGCAGGGGGACAGGGAATTCACCCCTCCACTTT.

The rearrangement uses TRBV9 and TRBJ2-5, with TRBD1 matching 7 bases. CDR1 is SGDLS, CDR2 YYNGEE, per germline. The CDR3 spans 15 residues. Trimming took 3 bases from V and 1 from J; bases not matched to a gene: 6. Written as DNA, the CDR3 is TGTGCCAGCAGCGCCCGGACAGGATTCCAAGAGACCCAGTACTTC. It translates to CASSARTGFQETQYF.

This chain links TRBV6-5 with TRBJ1-1; D not certain. CDR3 length: 13 residues. Per the germline V gene, CDR1 is MNHEY and CDR2 is SVGAGI. The ends were cut back, 6 bases at V and 5 bases at J, with 13 bases in the middle. CDR3 sequence (DNA): TGTGCCAGCAGCCAACAGCCGGTTACTGAAGCTTTCTTT. Translating gives CASSQQPVTEAFF.

The rearrangement links TRBV2 to TRBJ1-1; 9 bases fit TRBD1. In germline, CDR1 is SNHLY, CDR2 FYNNEI. With V trimmed by 6 bases and J by 3 bases, 8 bases remained unmatched. There are 15 residues in the CDR3. Written as DNA, the CDR3 is TGTGCCAGCAGCTTATACAGGGGGCTGGACACTGAAGCTTTCTTT. Residues: CASSLYRGLDTEAFF.

This chain connects TRBV7-2 to TRBJ1-2; D is ambiguous. V gave up 3 bases and J gave up 1 base, with 6 bases separating them. The CDR3 loop spans 13 amino acids. Germline V lookup: CDR1 SGHTA, CDR2 FQGNSA. CDR3 DNA sequence: TGTGCCAGCAGCTTCAAACGTAACTATGGCTACACCTTC. Translation gives CASSFKRNYGYTF.

The chain uses TRBV18 and TRBJ1-2, with unresolved D. Trimming pared 4 bases from V and 2 bases from J, leaving 8 bases between. CDR1 KGHSH and CDR2 LQKENI come from the germline V gene. There are 13 residues in the CDR3. The CDR3 coding sequence is TGTGCCAGCTCACTTGAGCAGAACTATGGCTACACCTTC. It codes for CASSLEQNYGYTF.

This rearrangement joins TRBV4-1 to TRBJ2-7, with D perhaps matching TRBD2 (5 bases). V was shortened by 1 base and J by 0 bases, with 10 bases between the two germline ends. The germline V gene has CDR1 MGHRA and CDR2 YSYEKL. This CDR3 contains 15 residues. The CDR3 nucleotides read TGCGCCAGCAGCCAAGGCGAGGGCCTCTCCTACGAGCAGTACTTC. Its translation: CASSQGEGLSYEQYF.

J is TRBJ2-7 and V is TRBV6-5; TRBD1 agrees at 9 bases. The germline V gene encodes CDR1 MNHEY and CDR2 SVGAGI. V lost 2 bases, J lost 7 bases, and 12 bases stayed unmatched. The CDR3 runs to 16 residues. The CDR3 region has the DNA TGTGCCAGCAGTTACGTTTCGGGGACAGGGTTCTTTGAGCAGTACTTC. It codes for CASSYVSGTGFFEQYF.

The genes are TRBV10-2 and TRBJ2-4, with D uncertain. The CDR3 extends over 12 amino acids. In germline, CDR1 is WSHSY, CDR2 SAAADI. The V and J ends lost 3 bases and 8 bases respectively, with 8 bases between them. Written as DNA, the CDR3 is TGCGCCAGCAGTGAAGGGTCGGACATTCAGTACTTC. Its protein is CASSEGSDIQYF.

In its sample, this clone was seen a few times. The genes are TRBV19 and TRBJ1-6; D possibly corresponds to TRBD1 (6 bases). This CDR3 has 13 amino acids. V shed 8 bases and J shed 7 bases, with 12 bases lying between them. Germline CDR1 and CDR2: LNHDA and SQIVND (reference sequence). CDR3 coding DNA: TGTGCCAGTCGAGGGACAACGAATTCACCCCTCCACTTT. Translation gives CASRGTTNSPLHF.

The rearrangement joins TRBV11-2 to TRBJ2-5; 7 positions agree with TRBD2. V was pared by 4 bases and J by 5 bases, with 4 bases of the junction left unmatched. Germline CDR1 reads SGHAT; CDR2 reads FQNNGV. CDR3 length: 13 residues. The CDR3 loop is CASSYEAGETQYF. Written as DNA, the CDR3 is TGTGCCAGCAGCTACGAAGCGGGGGAGACCCAGTACTTC.

The rearrangement joins TRBV4-1 to TRBJ2-7; TRBD2 matches 9 bases. This CDR3 has 17 residues. V trimming: 0 bases; J trimming: 2 bases; junction bases outside the gene matches: 8. CDR1 is MGHRA, CDR2 YSYEKL, per germline. The CDR3 sequence: CASSQEGRASGTYEQYF. The CDR3 DNA reads TGCGCCAGCAGCCAAGAAGGTAGGGCTAGCGGGACCTACGAGCAGTACTTC.

The chain carries TRBV19 and TRBJ1-2; D perhaps matches TRBD1 (5 bases). The CDR3 length is 14 residues. Trimming took off 1 base at V and 4 bases at J, with 10 bases between the two ends. The germline V gene encodes CDR1 LNHDA and CDR2 SQIVND (reference sequence). CDR3 in amino acids: CASSIGGQGYGYTF. The DNA for the CDR3 is TGTGCCAGTAGTATAGGAGGGCAGGGCTATGGCTACACCTTC.

The chain's CDR3 is CASSTRDIYTEAFF. As DNA, the CDR3 is TGTGCCAGTAGTACCCGGGACATCTACACTGAAGCTTTCTTT. V usage is TRBV19 and J usage is TRBJ1-1; maybe TRBD1 (6 bases). The germline gives CDR1 LNHDA, CDR2 SQIVND (reference sequence). V was shortened by 4 bases and J by 3 bases, with 12 bases between the two germline ends. The CDR3 is 14 amino acids.

This chain links TRBV27 with TRBJ1-6, with D perhaps matching TRBD1 (6 bases). Looked up from germline, CDR1 is MNHEY and CDR2 is SMNVEV (reference sequence). V dropped 6 bases and J dropped 0 bases, with 15 bases sitting between them. This CDR3 region has 17 residues. The CDR3 DNA is TGTGCCAGCAGGATGACAGGTGGTGGCTCCTATAATTCACCCCTCCACTTT. Translating gives CASRMTGGGSYNSPLHF.

By proportion, this clone is medium-sized. The genes are TRBV13 and TRBJ1-2; D gene uncertain. This CDR3 spans 13 amino acids. With 1 base removed from V and 5 bases from J, the gap between germline ends came to 8 bases. The germline V gene encodes CDR1 PRHDT and CDR2 FYEKMQ (reference sequence). This chain's CDR3 is CASSLATEYGYTF. CDR3 bases: TGTGCCAGCAGCTTAGCAACGGAGTATGGCTACACCTTC.

The chain uses TRBV27 and TRBJ1-1; D is possibly TRBD1 (5 bases). The V and J ends lost 5 bases and 5 bases respectively, with 24 bases between them. The CDR3 contains 17 residues. Looked up from germline, CDR1 is MNHEY and CDR2 is SMNVEV (reference sequence). The CDR3, as DNA: TGTGCCAGCAGTCCCCCGAAGCGGGACCCGGGCAGGACTGAAGCTTTCTTT. Its protein is CASSPPKRDPGRTEAFF.

The gene calls are TRBV6-1 and TRBJ2-6, with D perhaps matching TRBD1 or TRBD2 (5 bases each). Germline CDR1 MNHNS, CDR2 SASEGT. This CDR3 has 15 residues. Trimming stripped 6 bases from V and 3 bases from J, with 12 bases between. This CDR3 reads CASSVGAGGANVLTF. CDR3 DNA sequence: TGTGCCAGCAGCGTAGGGGCGGGTGGGGCCAACGTCCTGACTTTC.

The V gene is TRBV5-8, the J gene TRBJ1-1, with D hard to call. Trimming took off 5 bases at V and 5 bases at J, with 10 bases between the two ends. Germline V lookup: CDR1 SGHTS, CDR2 YDEGEE. This CDR3 has 12 amino acids. The CDR3 DNA is TGTGCCAGCAGTCTGGTGGGGACTGAAGCTTTCTTT. Residues: CASSLVGTEAFF.